This entry is about one TCR beta chain. Its matching antigen is unknown. The patients had HPV-negative, locally advanced oral cavity squamous cell carcinoma. Unmatched junction bases numbered 0, after V lost 3 bases and J lost 6 bases. The CDR3 runs to 11 residues. The germline CDR1 and CDR2 sequences are SGHRS and YFSETQ. This sample was taken from a study of neoadjuvant anti-PD-1 for oral cavity cancer. The overall study: Non-progressing patients received a fourth nivolumab dose near day 43, then surgery on days 50-56. Study-level findings and limits: PBMC Gini-index clonality exceeded responders' in non-responders post-nivolumab.

TCRdb's copy holds only in-frame clones and misses some; the assay was immunoSEQ multiplex PCR. The sample consists of over 5,500 clones, less than 85% of them appearing once. This chain joins TRBV5-1 and TRBJ2-7; 7 bases align to TRBD2. The specimen comprised PBMCs, sampled before nivolumab (anti-PD-1) treatment. The receptor's source is a person aged 40-85 years with oral cavity squamous cell carcinoma. The CDR3 protein is CASSWGGEQYF. DNA of the CDR3: TGCGCCAGCAGCTGGGGGGGCGAGCAGTACTTC.